The rows below give T cell receptor beta chains drawn from one sample of a study of shared clonotypes between healthy human individuals. Sequenced by immunoSEQ multiplex PCR; TCRdb stores in-frame clones only, minus some. The table shows hundreds of thousands of clones, with roughly 80% occurring only once. Sequenced sample: PBMCs. These receptors came from a woman between 40 and 50 years old in good health. Some clones in this sample may be carry-over from other donors' samples. CDR3s include the opening cysteine and the closing phenylalanine or tryptophan. Fields, in order: clone size, J gene, D gene, V gene, CDR3 protein, CDR3 DNA. The D gene is left open where the match is weak. The listing skips clone size in some rows; elsewhere it reads once, few, many or a size class.

few TRBJ2-3 TRBD1 TRBV4-3 CASSQDWQGATDTQYF TGCGCCAGCAGCCAAGATTGGCAGGGGGCAACAGATACGCAGTATTTT
NA TRBJ1-2 TRBD1 TRBV29-1 CSVSSTGTANYGYTF TGCAGCGTCTCCTCAACCGGGACAGCAAACTATGGCTACACCTTC
NA TRBJ2-7 TRBD1 TRBV5-4 CASSIDRVYEQYF TGTGCCAGCAGCATAGACAGGGTCTACGAGCAGTACTTC
NA TRBJ2-2 NA TRBV7-2 CASSDGNGELFF TGTGCCAGCAGCGACGGCAACGGGGAGCTGTTTTTT
NA TRBJ2-1 TRBD2 TRBV28 CASSTRTSGGNEQFF TGTGCCAGCAGTACAAGGACTAGCGGGGGCAATGAGCAGTTCTTC
NA TRBJ1-3 TRBD1 TRBV30 CACTGTGFGNTIYF TGTGCCTGCACCGGGACAGGGTTTGGAAACACCATATATTTT
NA TRBJ1-5 TRBD1 TRBV2 CASMGDRGGDQPQHF TGTGCCAGCATGGGGGACAGGGGAGGGGATCAGCCCCAGCATTTT
NA TRBJ2-1 TRBD2 TRBV29-1 CSVEAAGRAYNEQFF TGCAGCGTTGAGGCCGCCGGGAGGGCTTACAATGAGCAGTTCTTC
few TRBJ1-5 NA TRBV6-1 CASSVGVAVGINQPQHF TGTGCCAGCAGTGTGGGGGTAGCAGTGGGAATCAATCAGCCCCAGCATTTT
NA TRBJ1-5 NA TRBV28 CASRATANQPQHF TGTGCCAGCAGGGCGACAGCGAATCAGCCCCAGCATTTT
once TRBJ2-5 TRBD2 TRBV30 CACPVGGGRQETQYF TGTGCCTGCCCTGTTGGCGGGGGGCGACAAGAGACCCAGTACTTC
NA TRBJ1-2 TRBD1 TRBV4-2 CASSLPGTGYGYTF TGTGCCAGCAGCCTGCCCGGGACAGGCTATGGCTACACCTTC
NA TRBJ1-2 NA TRBV19 CASSIVVGGSGYTF TGTGCCAGTAGTATCGTGGTTGGGGGCAGTGGCTACACCTTC
NA TRBJ1-5 NA TRBV2 CASTKTGHFNQPQHF TGTGCCAGCACCAAGACGGGACACTTCAATCAGCCCCAGCATTTT
many TRBJ2-7 TRBD1 TRBV19 CASSIASGGAGEQYF TGTGCCAGTAGTATAGCATCAGGGGGCGCGGGCGAGCAGTACTTC
few TRBJ1-1 NA TRBV2 CASSVQNTEAFF TGTGCCAGCAGTGTACAGAACACTGAAGCTTTCTTT
NA TRBJ2-7 TRBD1 TRBV28 CASRASGTGDYEQYF TGTGCCAGCAGGGCCTCCGGGACAGGGGACTACGAGCAGTACTTC
NA TRBJ2-7 TRBD1 TRBV15 CATSRDDRGHEQYF TGTGCCACCAGCAGAGACGACAGGGGCCACGAGCAGTACTTC
once TRBJ1-5 NA TRBV4-2 CASSNPGANQPQHF TGTGCCAGCAGTAACCCGGGAGCAAATCAGCCCCAGCATTTT
few TRBJ2-3 NA TRBV4-1 CASSPLGRLDTQYF TGCGCCAGCAGCCCGCTGGGAAGGTTAGATACGCAGTATTTT
few TRBJ2-7 NA TRBV7-8 CASSLERQSTYEQYF TGTGCCAGCAGCTTAGAGCGGCAGTCAACCTACGAGCAGTACTTC
NA TRBJ2-5 NA TRBV5-1 CASSLGSRGFQETQYF TGCGCCAGCAGCTTGGGGTCAAGGGGATTTCAAGAGACCCAGTACTTC
few TRBJ1-5 NA TRBV4-1 CASSQDLGNNQPQHF TGCGCCAGCAGCCAAGATTTGGGTAACAATCAGCCCCAGCATTTT
NA TRBJ2-7 TRBD1 TRBV2 CASSQGARGEQYF TGTGCCAGCAGTCAGGGGGCGCGCGGAGAGCAGTACTTC
NA TRBJ2-5 NA TRBV5-4 CASSLDLRSASLGETQYF TGTGCCAGCAGCTTGGATCTTCGGTCCGCTAGTCTGGGAGAGACCCAGTACTTC
NA TRBJ2-3 TRBD2 TRBV12-5 CASGSRLAGDTQYF TGTGCTAGTGGTTCAAGACTAGCGGGAGATACGCAGTATTTT
NA TRBJ2-1 TRBD2 TRBV5-1 CASSLELAGLLYNEQFF TGCGCCAGCAGCTTGGAGCTAGCGGGACTACTTTACAATGAGCAGTTCTTC
few TRBJ2-7 NA TRBV28 CASSSKEPYEQYF TGTGCCAGCAGTTCAAAGGAGCCCTACGAGCAGTACTTC
NA TRBJ2-7 TRBD1 TRBV28 CASSSWDRGIYEQYF TGTGCCAGCAGTTCCTGGGACAGGGGGATCTACGAGCAGTACTTC
NA TRBJ2-7 NA TRBV7-6 CASSSPGARNEQYF TGTGCCAGCAGCTCCCCAGGGGCTCGGAACGAGCAGTACTTC
NA TRBJ1-5 TRBD1 TRBV28 CASSEIGQGKDQPQHF TGTGCCAGCAGTGAGATTGGACAGGGGAAAGATCAGCCCCAGCATTTT
once TRBJ2-2 NA TRBV29-1 CSVRPGANTGELFF TGCAGCGTTAGACCGGGAGCGAACACCGGGGAGCTGTTTTTT